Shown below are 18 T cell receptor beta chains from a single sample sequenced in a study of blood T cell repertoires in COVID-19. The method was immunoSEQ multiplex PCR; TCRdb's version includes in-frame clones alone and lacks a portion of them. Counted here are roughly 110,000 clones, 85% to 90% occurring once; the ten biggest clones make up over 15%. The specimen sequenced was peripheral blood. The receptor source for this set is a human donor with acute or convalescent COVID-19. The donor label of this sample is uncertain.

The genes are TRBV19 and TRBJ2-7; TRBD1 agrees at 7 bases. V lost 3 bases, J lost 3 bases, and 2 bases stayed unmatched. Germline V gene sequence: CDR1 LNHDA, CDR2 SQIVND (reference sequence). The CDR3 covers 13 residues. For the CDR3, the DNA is TGTGCCAGTAGTATGGGACAGTTCTACGAGCAGTACTTC. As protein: CASSMGQFYEQYF.

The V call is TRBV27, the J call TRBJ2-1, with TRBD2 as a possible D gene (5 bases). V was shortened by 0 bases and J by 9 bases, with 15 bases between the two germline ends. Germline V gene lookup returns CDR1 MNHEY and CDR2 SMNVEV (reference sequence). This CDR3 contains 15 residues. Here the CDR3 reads CASSLSGVAKSEQFF. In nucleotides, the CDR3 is TGTGCCAGCAGTTTATCCGGGGTAGCAAAATCTGAGCAGTTCTTC.

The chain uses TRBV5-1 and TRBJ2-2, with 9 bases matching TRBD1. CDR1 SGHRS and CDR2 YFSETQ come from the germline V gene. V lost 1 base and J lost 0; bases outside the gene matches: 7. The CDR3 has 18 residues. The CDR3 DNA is TGCGCCAGCAGCTTGTCCCCTACAGGGGGCGCGAACACCGGGGAGCTGTTTTTT. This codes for CASSLSPTGGANTGELFF.

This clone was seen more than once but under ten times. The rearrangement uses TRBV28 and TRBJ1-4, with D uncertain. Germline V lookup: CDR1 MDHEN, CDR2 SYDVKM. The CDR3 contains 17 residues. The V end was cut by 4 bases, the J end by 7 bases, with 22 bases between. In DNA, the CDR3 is TGTGCCAGCAGTTCCATCACCGCGGGCATGTCGGGTGAAAAACTGTTTTTT. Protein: CASSSITAGMSGEKLFF.

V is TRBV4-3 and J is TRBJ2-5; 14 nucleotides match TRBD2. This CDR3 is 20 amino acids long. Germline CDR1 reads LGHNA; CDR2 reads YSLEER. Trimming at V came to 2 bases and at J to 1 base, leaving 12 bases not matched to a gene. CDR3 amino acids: CASSQPPGTSGSWGQETQYF. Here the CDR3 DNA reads TGCGCCAGCAGCCAACCCCCGGGGACTAGCGGGAGCTGGGGCCAAGAGACCCAGTACTTC.

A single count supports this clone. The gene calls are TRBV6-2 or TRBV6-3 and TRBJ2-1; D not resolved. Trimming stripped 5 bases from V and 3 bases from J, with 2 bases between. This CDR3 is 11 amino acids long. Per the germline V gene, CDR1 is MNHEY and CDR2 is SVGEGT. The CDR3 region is CASSRYNEQFF. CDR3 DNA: TGTGCCAGCAGTCGCTACAATGAGCAGTTCTTC.

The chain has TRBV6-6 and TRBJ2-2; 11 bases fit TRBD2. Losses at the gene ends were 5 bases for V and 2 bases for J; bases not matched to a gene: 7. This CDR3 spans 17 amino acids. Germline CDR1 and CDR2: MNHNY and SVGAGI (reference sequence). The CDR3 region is CASSPLAGEPNTGELFF. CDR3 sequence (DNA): TGTGCCAGCAGTCCACTAGCGGGGGAGCCAAACACCGGGGAGCTGTTTTTT.

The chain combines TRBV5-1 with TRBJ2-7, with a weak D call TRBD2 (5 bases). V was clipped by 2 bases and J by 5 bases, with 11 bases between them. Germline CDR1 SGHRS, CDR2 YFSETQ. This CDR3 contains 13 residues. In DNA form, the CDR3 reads TGCGCCAGCAGCTTTGGAGGAGTTGACGAGCAGTACTTC. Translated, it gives CASSFGGVDEQYF.

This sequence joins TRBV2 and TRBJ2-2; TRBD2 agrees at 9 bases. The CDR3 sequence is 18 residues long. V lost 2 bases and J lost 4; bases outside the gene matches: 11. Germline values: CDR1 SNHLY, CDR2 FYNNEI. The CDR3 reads CASSENEVGLAGTGELFF. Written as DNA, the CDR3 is TGTGCCAGCAGTGAAAATGAAGTGGGACTAGCCGGCACCGGGGAGCTGTTTTTT.

CDR3 sequence: CASSSASGISSLYGYTF. The CDR3 nucleotides read TGTGCCAGCAGCTCAGCATCAGGGATTTCGAGCCTCTATGGCTACACCTTC. The chain recombines TRBV28 with TRBJ1-2, with TRBD1 as a possible D gene (5 bases). Germline V gene sequence: CDR1 MDHEN, CDR2 SYDVKM. The V end was cut by 6 bases, the J end by 4 bases, with 24 bases between. The CDR3 runs 17 residues.

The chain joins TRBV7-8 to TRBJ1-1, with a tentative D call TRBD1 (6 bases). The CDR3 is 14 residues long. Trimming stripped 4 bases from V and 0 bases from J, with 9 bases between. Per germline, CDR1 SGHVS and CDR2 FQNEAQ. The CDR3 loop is CASSWTEMNTEAFF. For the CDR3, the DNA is TGTGCCAGCAGCTGGACAGAGATGAACACTGAAGCTTTCTTT.

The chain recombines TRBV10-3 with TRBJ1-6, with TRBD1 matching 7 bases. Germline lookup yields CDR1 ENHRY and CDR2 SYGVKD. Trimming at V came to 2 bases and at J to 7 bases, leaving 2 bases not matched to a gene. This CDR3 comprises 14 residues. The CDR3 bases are TGTGCCATCAGTGAGGACAGGGAAAATTCACCCCTCCACTTT. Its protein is CAISEDRENSPLHF.

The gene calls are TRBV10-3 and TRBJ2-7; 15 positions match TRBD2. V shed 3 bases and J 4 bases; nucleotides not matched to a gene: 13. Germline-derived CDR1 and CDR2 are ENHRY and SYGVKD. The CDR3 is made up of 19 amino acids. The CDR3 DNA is TGTGCCATCAGTGAATTGGGACTAGCGGGAGGACCAAATGATTACGAGCAGTACTTC. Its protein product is CAISELGLAGGPNDYEQYF.

The CDR3 loop reads CASSYVASGGQETQYF. The CDR3 nucleotides read TGTGCCAGCAGTTACGTGGCTAGCGGGGGACAAGAGACCCAGTACTTC. The V gene is TRBV6-2 or TRBV6-3, the J gene TRBJ2-5; 10 bases map to TRBD2. V shed 2 bases and J 2 bases; nucleotides not matched to a gene: 5. Germline V gene data show CDR1 as MNHEY and CDR2 as SVGEGT. The CDR3 consists of 16 residues.

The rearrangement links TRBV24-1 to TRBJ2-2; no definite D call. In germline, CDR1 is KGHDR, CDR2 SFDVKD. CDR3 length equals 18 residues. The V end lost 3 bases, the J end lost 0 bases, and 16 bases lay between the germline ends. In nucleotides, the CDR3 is TGTGCCACCAGTGATCGACGAGATCCCGGGTCGAACACCGGGGAGCTGTTTTTT. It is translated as CATSDRRDPGSNTGELFF.

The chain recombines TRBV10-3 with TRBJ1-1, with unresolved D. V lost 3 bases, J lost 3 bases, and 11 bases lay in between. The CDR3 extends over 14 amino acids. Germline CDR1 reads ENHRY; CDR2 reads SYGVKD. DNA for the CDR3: TGTGCCATCAGTGAAACACAGCGGGACACTGAAGCTTTCTTT. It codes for CAISETQRDTEAFF.

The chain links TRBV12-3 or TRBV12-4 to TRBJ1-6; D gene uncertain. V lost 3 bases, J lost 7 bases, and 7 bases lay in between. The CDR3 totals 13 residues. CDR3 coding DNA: TGTGCCAGCAGTTTCCAAGAGAATTCACCCCTCCACTTT. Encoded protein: CASSFQENSPLHF.

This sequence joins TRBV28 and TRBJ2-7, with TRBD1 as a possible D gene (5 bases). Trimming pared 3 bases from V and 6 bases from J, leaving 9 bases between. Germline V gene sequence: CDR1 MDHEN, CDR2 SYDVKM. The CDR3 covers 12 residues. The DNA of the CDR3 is TGTGCCAGCAGTTTCGTAGGGGTCGAGCAGTACTTC. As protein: CASSFVGVEQYF.